The rows below give T cell receptor beta chains drawn from one sample of a study of PD-L1 blockade in urothelial cancer. The data were produced by immunoSEQ multiplex PCR, yet TCRdb's version contains in-frame clones alone and is incomplete. This sample has about 130,000 clones, with approximately 84% found just once. Sequenced material: PBMCs, taken around atezolizumab (anti-PD-L1) treatment. Receptor source: a man between 45 and 60 years old with urothelial cancer. The CDR3 runs from the conserved cysteine through the conserved F or W. Each record gives: D gene, V gene, J gene, clone size, CDR3 DNA, CDR3 protein. A D gene is named only where the DNA matches it firmly. Size is omitted from some rows. Given values are once, few, many or a class for expanded clones.

d_gene: .; v_gene: TRBV5-1; j_gene: TRBJ2-6; abundance: .; CDR3nt: TGCGCCAGCAGCTTGGAGGCAGGTTCCTCTGGGGCCAACGTCCTGACTTTC; CDR3aa: CASSLEAGSSGANVLTF
d_gene: TRBD1; v_gene: TRBV27; j_gene: TRBJ2-2; abundance: .; CDR3nt: TGTGCCAGCAGTTTATCGGGGACAGGGAACGTAGCCTCAACCGGGGAGCTGTTTTTT; CDR3aa: CASSLSGTGNVASTGELFF
d_gene: .; v_gene: TRBV11-3; j_gene: TRBJ2-1; abundance: .; CDR3nt: TGTGCCAGCAGCTTAGGGACGGGGGATGAGCAGTTCTTC; CDR3aa: CASSLGTGDEQFF
d_gene: .; v_gene: TRBV21-1; j_gene: TRBJ2-3; abundance: .; CDR3nt: TGTGCCAGCAGCAAAGAAATGGTGGAGGGAGATACGCAGTATTTT; CDR3aa: CASSKEMVEGDTQYF
d_gene: .; v_gene: TRBV9; j_gene: TRBJ2-5; abundance: .; CDR3nt: TGTGCCAGCAGCGGAGGGGGTACCCAAGAGACCCAGTACTTC; CDR3aa: CASSGGGTQETQYF
d_gene: .; v_gene: TRBV7-2; j_gene: TRBJ2-7; abundance: .; CDR3nt: TGTGCCAGCAGCTTAGTAGCGATCAACGGCTACGAGCAGTACTTC; CDR3aa: CASSLVAINGYEQYF
d_gene: TRBD1; v_gene: TRBV4-1; j_gene: TRBJ2-5; abundance: .; CDR3nt: TGCGCCAGCAGCGGTGGGACAGGCGAGTGGGAGACCCAGTACTTC; CDR3aa: CASSGGTGEWETQYF
d_gene: TRBD2; v_gene: TRBV5-1; j_gene: TRBJ2-1; abundance: .; CDR3nt: TGCGCCAGCACGATCACTAGCGGGCTATACAATGAGCAGTTCTTC; CDR3aa: CASTITSGLYNEQFF
d_gene: .; v_gene: TRBV5-6; j_gene: TRBJ2-1; abundance: .; CDR3nt: TGTGCCAGCAGCCCGGACTGGACGTCCTACAATGAGCAGTTCTTC; CDR3aa: CASSPDWTSYNEQFF
d_gene: TRBD2; v_gene: TRBV2; j_gene: TRBJ2-1; abundance: .; CDR3nt: TGTGCCAGCAGTCGTGGGCTAGCGGCTGGCTCCTACAATGAGCAGTTCTTC; CDR3aa: CASSRGLAAGSYNEQFF
d_gene: TRBD2; v_gene: TRBV28; j_gene: TRBJ2-3; abundance: .; CDR3nt: TGTGCCAGCAGTTTAGGGCTAGCGGGAGCAGATACGCAGTATTTT; CDR3aa: CASSLGLAGADTQYF
d_gene: .; v_gene: TRBV5-4; j_gene: TRBJ2-5; abundance: few; CDR3nt: TGTGCCAGCAGCTTGGGAACAGGGCCAGAGACCCAGTACTTC; CDR3aa: CASSLGTGPETQYF
d_gene: .; v_gene: TRBV2; j_gene: TRBJ2-1; abundance: .; CDR3nt: TGTGCCAGCAGTGTAAGTTCAGCGGAGCAGTTCTTC; CDR3aa: CASSVSSAEQFF
d_gene: TRBD1; v_gene: TRBV11-2; j_gene: TRBJ2-7; abundance: .; CDR3nt: TGTGCCAGCAGCAGATCCGGGACAGGGATAGGGGAGCAGTACTTC; CDR3aa: CASSRSGTGIGEQYF
d_gene: .; v_gene: TRBV27; j_gene: TRBJ1-1; abundance: .; CDR3nt: TGTGCCAGCAGTTTAGGCGGGGGGCTAAAGGCTGAAGCTTTCTTT; CDR3aa: CASSLGGGLKAEAFF
d_gene: .; v_gene: TRBV7-6; j_gene: TRBJ2-7; abundance: .; CDR3nt: TGTGCCAGCAGCTTAGGGCGAACCCTCGGGGACGAGCAGTACTTC; CDR3aa: CASSLGRTLGDEQYF
d_gene: TRBD1; v_gene: TRBV11-2; j_gene: TRBJ2-7; abundance: .; CDR3nt: TGTGCCAGCAGCTTCCCGGGACAGGGGTACGAGCAGTACTTC; CDR3aa: CASSFPGQGYEQYF
d_gene: TRBD2; v_gene: TRBV18; j_gene: TRBJ2-7; abundance: .; CDR3nt: TGTGCCAGCTCACCAAGGGGACATAGCGGGAGCACCGGGGGTTACGAGCAGTACTTC; CDR3aa: CASSPRGHSGSTGGYEQYF
d_gene: .; v_gene: TRBV10-3; j_gene: TRBJ2-7; abundance: .; CDR3nt: TGTGCCATTGGGACTGGCGGTAAGGGCTACGAGCAGTACTTC; CDR3aa: CAIGTGGKGYEQYF
d_gene: .; v_gene: TRBV5-4; j_gene: TRBJ2-2; abundance: .; CDR3nt: TGTGCCAGCAGCTTGGTAGGGGTTGGCGGGGAGCTGTTTTTT; CDR3aa: CASSLVGVGGELFF
d_gene: .; v_gene: TRBV11-2; j_gene: TRBJ2-5; abundance: .; CDR3nt: TGTGCCAGCAGCAGTTCGGGACTTAAAGAGACCCAGTACTTC; CDR3aa: CASSSSGLKETQYF
d_gene: TRBD2; v_gene: TRBV30; j_gene: TRBJ2-1; abundance: .; CDR3nt: TGTGCCTGGAGTCGGGGGGGTCACTACAATGAGCAGTTCTTC; CDR3aa: CAWSRGGHYNEQFF